The next 23 T cell receptor beta chains were all read from a single sample in a study of cytomegalovirus exposure and HLA in healthy donors. Amplification used 60 Vbeta primers and 13 Jbeta primers. The method was immunoSEQ multiplex PCR; TCRdb's version includes in-frame clones alone and lacks a portion of them. The sample has more than 100,000 clones, 70% to 85% seen once; the top ten hold 3.7%. Sample: PBMCs. The source is a human donor in good health.

This chain connects TRBV11-2 to TRBJ1-3, with no clear D. The CDR3 is made up of 12 amino acids. Germline V gives CDR1 SGHAT, CDR2 FQNNGV. The V end was cut by 5 bases, the J end by 3 bases, with 5 bases between. The CDR3 DNA follows: TGTGCCAGCAGCCCGGGTGGAAACACCATATATTTT. Its protein is CASSPGGNTIYF.

In its sample, this clone was seen a few times. The CDR3 region is CASSRRQGARTDTQYF. CDR3 in DNA: TGTGCCAGCTCACGACGACAGGGGGCGCGCACAGATACGCAGTATTTT. The chain uses TRBV18 and TRBJ2-3, with 10 positions matching TRBD1. V dropped 4 bases and J dropped 1; count of bases not matched to a gene: 5. The CDR3 totals 16 residues. Germline V gene lookup returns CDR1 KGHSH and CDR2 LQKENI.

The chain is built from TRBV18 and TRBJ2-3, with a possible D match to TRBD1 (6 bases). V was trimmed by 0 bases and J by 1 base, leaving 11 bases between them. The CDR3 is 16 amino acids. The germline V gene has CDR1 KGHSH and CDR2 LQKENI. CDR3: CASSPPTGLGTDTQYF. The DNA of the CDR3 is TGTGCCAGCTCACCACCTACAGGGCTCGGCACAGATACGCAGTATTTT.

This CDR3 reads CSVEDTGRGGKNEKLFF. Written as DNA, the CDR3 is TGCAGCGTTGAAGATACTGGCAGGGGTGGGAAAAATGAAAAACTGTTTTTT. The chain joins TRBV29-1 to TRBJ1-4, with D maybe TRBD1 (6 bases). There are 17 residues in the CDR3. Trimming cost V 0 bases and J 5 bases, with 19 bases left between them. Per germline, CDR1 SQVTM and CDR2 ANQGSEA.

The chain has TRBV19 and TRBJ2-1, with D tentatively TRBD2 (6 bases). Germline V gene lookup returns CDR1 LNHDA and CDR2 SQIVND (reference sequence). Between the trimmed V and J ends, which lost 0 bases and 2 bases, there was a span of 11 bases. This CDR3 comprises 16 residues. The CDR3 is CASSIEGRSAYNEQFF. Here the CDR3 DNA reads TGTGCCAGTAGTATAGAAGGGAGGTCGGCCTACAATGAGCAGTTCTTC.

This chain joins TRBV14 and TRBJ2-7; no firm D call. The CDR3 is made up of 15 amino acids. CDR1 and CDR2 from the germline V gene are SGHDN and FVKESK. V lost 4 bases and J lost 1, with 14 bases in between. The CDR3 DNA sequence: TGTGCCAGCAGCCGAAGGAGTTTCGGTTCCTACGAGCAGTACTTC. As protein: CASSRRSFGSYEQYF.

The count of this clone is one. The chain joins TRBV6-6 to TRBJ1-1, with 7 nucleotides matching TRBD1. In germline, CDR1 is MNHNY, CDR2 SVGAGI (reference sequence). The CDR3 covers 13 residues. V was pared by 5 bases and J by 3 bases, with 3 bases of the junction left unmatched. The CDR3 here is CASSPTGYTEAFF. The DNA of the CDR3 is TGTGCCAGCAGTCCGACAGGGTACACTGAAGCTTTCTTT.

The rearrangement uses TRBV11-2 and TRBJ2-7; D might be TRBD2 (6 bases). V shed 5 bases and J shed 3 bases, with 14 bases lying between them. CDR3 length equals 14 residues. Germline CDR1 SGHAT, CDR2 FQNNGV. The CDR3 region has the DNA TGTGCCAGCAGCCCGGGGTTCGGGGGCTACGAGCAGTACTTC. It yields the protein CASSPGFGGYEQYF.

This CDR3 reads CAISSWQSTDTQYF. CDR3 coding DNA: TGTGCCATCAGTTCGTGGCAAAGCACAGATACGCAGTATTTT. This chain joins TRBV10-3 and TRBJ2-3; D is unclear. The CDR3 totals 14 residues. Germline-derived CDR1 and CDR2 are ENHRY and SYGVKD. Trimming removed 5 bases from V and 0 bases from J, with 9 bases in between.

The J gene is TRBJ1-3, the V gene TRBV13; tentative D call: TRBD1 (6 bases). The V end was cut by 5 bases, the J end by 0 bases, with 14 bases between. The CDR3 consists of 16 residues. Germline V gene lookup returns CDR1 PRHDT and CDR2 FYEKMQ (reference sequence). CDR3 sequence (DNA): TGTGCCAGCAGCGCCCCGGGACATATCTCTGGAAACACCATATATTTT. It specifies CASSAPGHISGNTIYF. The variable domain in full, completed from reference TRBV13 and TRBJ1-3, reads AAGVIQSPRHLIKEKRETATLKCYPIPRHDTVYWYQQGPGQDPQFLISFYEKMQSDKGSIPDRFSAQQFSDYHSELNMSSLELGDSALYFCASSAPGHISGNTIYFGEGSWLTVV.

The chain combines TRBV18 with TRBJ2-5, with D perhaps TRBD2 (7 bases). The ends were cut back, 0 bases at V and 9 bases at J, with 14 bases in the middle. Germline values: CDR1 KGHSH, CDR2 LQKENI. CDR3 size: 14 residues. The CDR3 reads CASSPPGTGGSQYF. The DNA of the CDR3 is TGTGCCAGCTCACCACCCGGCACGGGGGGCTCCCAGTACTTC.

J is TRBJ1-2 and V is TRBV19; TRBD1 aligns across 10 bases. CDR3 length: 16 residues. V shed 5 bases, J shed 5 bases, and the junction held 11 bases outside the gene matches. Germline V gene lookup returns CDR1 LNHDA and CDR2 SQIVND (reference sequence). The CDR3, as DNA: TGTGCCAGTAGTCTACTCGTTGACAGGGGGCATTATGGCTACACCTTC. Translated, it gives CASSLLVDRGHYGYTF.

The genes are TRBV6-5 and TRBJ2-7; TRBD1 might be the D (5 bases). This CDR3 is 11 amino acids long. Germline V CDR1 and CDR2: MNHEY, SVGAGI. V dropped 7 bases and J dropped 6 bases, with 10 bases sitting between them. The CDR3 bases are TGTGCCAGCACTTCCCAGGGCGAGCAGTACTTC. Translating it yields CASTSQGEQYF.

CDR3 in DNA: TGTGCCAGCAGACCCACCAACTTTGAGCAGTTCTTC. It specifies CASRPTNFEQFF. The chain is built from TRBV7-9 and TRBJ2-1; no reliable D call. This CDR3 spans 12 amino acids. Germline lookup yields CDR1 SEHNR and CDR2 FQNEAQ (reference sequence). V shed 6 bases and J shed 9 bases, with 12 bases lying between them.

The rearrangement links TRBV28 to TRBJ1-1; no clear D. Looked up from germline, CDR1 is MDHEN and CDR2 is SYDVKM. The ends were cut back, 6 bases at V and 1 base at J, with 9 bases in the middle. The CDR3 consists of 13 residues. CDR3 sequence reads: CASSPGGNTEAFF. The DNA of the CDR3 is TGTGCCAGCAGCCCCGGAGGGAACACTGAAGCTTTCTTT.

This clone was detected a few times. DNA of the CDR3: TGTGCCAGTAGGAAACAGGGAGGGCAAGAGACCCAGTACTTC. This translates into CASRKQGGQETQYF. The chain uses TRBV19 and TRBJ2-5; D possibly corresponds to TRBD2 (7 bases). CDR3 length: 14 amino acids. V shed 6 bases and J shed 2 bases, with 13 bases lying between them. CDR1 is LNHDA, CDR2 SQIVND, per germline (reference sequence).

This clone was seen a few times. The chain links TRBV9 to TRBJ2-3; a possible D gene is TRBD2 (5 bases). This CDR3 spans 18 amino acids. Deletions cut 1 base from V and 1 base from J, with 19 bases between. Germline V gene sequence: CDR1 SGDLS, CDR2 YYNGEE. CDR3 DNA sequence: TGTGCCAGCAGCGTAACCCCATCAGAGCGGCAAGGCACAGATACGCAGTATTTT. As protein: CASSVTPSERQGTDTQYF.

This sequence joins TRBV9 and TRBJ2-1; TRBD2 matches at 7 bases. With 3 bases clipped from V and 3 bases from J, the junction kept 6 bases outside the gene matches. CDR3 size: 15 residues. Germline loops: CDR1 SGDLS, CDR2 YYNGEE. This CDR3 reads CASSAGSGIYNEQFF. Written as DNA, the CDR3 is TGTGCCAGCAGCGCGGGGAGCGGGATCTACAATGAGCAGTTCTTC.

This chain joins TRBV6-4 and TRBJ1-2; TRBD1 matches at 11 bases. After removal of 3 bases from V and 4 bases from J, the junction contained 4 bases not matched to a gene. This CDR3 contains 15 residues. Germline V gene sequence: CDR1 MRHNA, CDR2 SNTAGT. The CDR3 region is CASSDRTGGGYGYTF. The CDR3 DNA reads TGTGCCAGCAGTGATCGGACAGGGGGCGGCTATGGCTACACCTTC.

The chain carries TRBV5-1 and TRBJ2-5; TRBD2 aligns across 9 bases. Per the germline V gene, CDR1 is SGHRS and CDR2 is YFSETQ. J lost 2 bases, V lost 0 bases, and 8 bases had no gene match. The CDR3 contains 17 residues. The CDR3 DNA reads as TGCGCCAGCAGCTTGGCCGGGCTAGCGGGGCAACAAGAGACCCAGTACTTC. This translates into CASSLAGLAGQQETQYF.

In this sample, this clone turned up a few times. At one of its ends the junction is not consistent with the germline gene, which may arise from a read error. The chain couples TRBV5-1 to TRBJ2-2, with 10 bases identical to TRBD2. Per germline, CDR1 SGHRS and CDR2 YFSETQ. The CDR3 is 18 amino acids. CDR3 in DNA: TGCGCCAGCAGCTTGCGGGGCCTAGCGGGGGCTGAACACCGGGGAGCTGTTTTT. It translates to CASSLRGLAGAEHRGAVF.

The chain uses TRBV6-5 and TRBJ2-5, with 8 nucleotides matching TRBD1. CDR1 MNHEY and CDR2 SVGAGI come from the germline V gene. The junction had 9 bases not matched to a gene; V was cut back by 4 bases and J by 5 bases. The CDR3 has 15 amino acids. The CDR3 sequence: CASSSTGGRRETQYF. CDR3 DNA sequence: TGTGCCAGCAGTTCTACAGGGGGTAGGAGGGAGACCCAGTACTTC.

The V call is TRBV10-3, the J call TRBJ2-2; TRBD2 aligns across 7 bases. The CDR3 is made up of 15 amino acids. Germline V gives CDR1 ENHRY, CDR2 SYGVKD. V shed 4 bases, J shed 0 bases, and the junction held 2 bases outside the gene matches. The CDR3 nucleotides read TGTGCCATCAGTGTGGGGGGGTCGAACACCGGGGAGCTGTTTTTT. Protein: CAISVGGSNTGELFF.